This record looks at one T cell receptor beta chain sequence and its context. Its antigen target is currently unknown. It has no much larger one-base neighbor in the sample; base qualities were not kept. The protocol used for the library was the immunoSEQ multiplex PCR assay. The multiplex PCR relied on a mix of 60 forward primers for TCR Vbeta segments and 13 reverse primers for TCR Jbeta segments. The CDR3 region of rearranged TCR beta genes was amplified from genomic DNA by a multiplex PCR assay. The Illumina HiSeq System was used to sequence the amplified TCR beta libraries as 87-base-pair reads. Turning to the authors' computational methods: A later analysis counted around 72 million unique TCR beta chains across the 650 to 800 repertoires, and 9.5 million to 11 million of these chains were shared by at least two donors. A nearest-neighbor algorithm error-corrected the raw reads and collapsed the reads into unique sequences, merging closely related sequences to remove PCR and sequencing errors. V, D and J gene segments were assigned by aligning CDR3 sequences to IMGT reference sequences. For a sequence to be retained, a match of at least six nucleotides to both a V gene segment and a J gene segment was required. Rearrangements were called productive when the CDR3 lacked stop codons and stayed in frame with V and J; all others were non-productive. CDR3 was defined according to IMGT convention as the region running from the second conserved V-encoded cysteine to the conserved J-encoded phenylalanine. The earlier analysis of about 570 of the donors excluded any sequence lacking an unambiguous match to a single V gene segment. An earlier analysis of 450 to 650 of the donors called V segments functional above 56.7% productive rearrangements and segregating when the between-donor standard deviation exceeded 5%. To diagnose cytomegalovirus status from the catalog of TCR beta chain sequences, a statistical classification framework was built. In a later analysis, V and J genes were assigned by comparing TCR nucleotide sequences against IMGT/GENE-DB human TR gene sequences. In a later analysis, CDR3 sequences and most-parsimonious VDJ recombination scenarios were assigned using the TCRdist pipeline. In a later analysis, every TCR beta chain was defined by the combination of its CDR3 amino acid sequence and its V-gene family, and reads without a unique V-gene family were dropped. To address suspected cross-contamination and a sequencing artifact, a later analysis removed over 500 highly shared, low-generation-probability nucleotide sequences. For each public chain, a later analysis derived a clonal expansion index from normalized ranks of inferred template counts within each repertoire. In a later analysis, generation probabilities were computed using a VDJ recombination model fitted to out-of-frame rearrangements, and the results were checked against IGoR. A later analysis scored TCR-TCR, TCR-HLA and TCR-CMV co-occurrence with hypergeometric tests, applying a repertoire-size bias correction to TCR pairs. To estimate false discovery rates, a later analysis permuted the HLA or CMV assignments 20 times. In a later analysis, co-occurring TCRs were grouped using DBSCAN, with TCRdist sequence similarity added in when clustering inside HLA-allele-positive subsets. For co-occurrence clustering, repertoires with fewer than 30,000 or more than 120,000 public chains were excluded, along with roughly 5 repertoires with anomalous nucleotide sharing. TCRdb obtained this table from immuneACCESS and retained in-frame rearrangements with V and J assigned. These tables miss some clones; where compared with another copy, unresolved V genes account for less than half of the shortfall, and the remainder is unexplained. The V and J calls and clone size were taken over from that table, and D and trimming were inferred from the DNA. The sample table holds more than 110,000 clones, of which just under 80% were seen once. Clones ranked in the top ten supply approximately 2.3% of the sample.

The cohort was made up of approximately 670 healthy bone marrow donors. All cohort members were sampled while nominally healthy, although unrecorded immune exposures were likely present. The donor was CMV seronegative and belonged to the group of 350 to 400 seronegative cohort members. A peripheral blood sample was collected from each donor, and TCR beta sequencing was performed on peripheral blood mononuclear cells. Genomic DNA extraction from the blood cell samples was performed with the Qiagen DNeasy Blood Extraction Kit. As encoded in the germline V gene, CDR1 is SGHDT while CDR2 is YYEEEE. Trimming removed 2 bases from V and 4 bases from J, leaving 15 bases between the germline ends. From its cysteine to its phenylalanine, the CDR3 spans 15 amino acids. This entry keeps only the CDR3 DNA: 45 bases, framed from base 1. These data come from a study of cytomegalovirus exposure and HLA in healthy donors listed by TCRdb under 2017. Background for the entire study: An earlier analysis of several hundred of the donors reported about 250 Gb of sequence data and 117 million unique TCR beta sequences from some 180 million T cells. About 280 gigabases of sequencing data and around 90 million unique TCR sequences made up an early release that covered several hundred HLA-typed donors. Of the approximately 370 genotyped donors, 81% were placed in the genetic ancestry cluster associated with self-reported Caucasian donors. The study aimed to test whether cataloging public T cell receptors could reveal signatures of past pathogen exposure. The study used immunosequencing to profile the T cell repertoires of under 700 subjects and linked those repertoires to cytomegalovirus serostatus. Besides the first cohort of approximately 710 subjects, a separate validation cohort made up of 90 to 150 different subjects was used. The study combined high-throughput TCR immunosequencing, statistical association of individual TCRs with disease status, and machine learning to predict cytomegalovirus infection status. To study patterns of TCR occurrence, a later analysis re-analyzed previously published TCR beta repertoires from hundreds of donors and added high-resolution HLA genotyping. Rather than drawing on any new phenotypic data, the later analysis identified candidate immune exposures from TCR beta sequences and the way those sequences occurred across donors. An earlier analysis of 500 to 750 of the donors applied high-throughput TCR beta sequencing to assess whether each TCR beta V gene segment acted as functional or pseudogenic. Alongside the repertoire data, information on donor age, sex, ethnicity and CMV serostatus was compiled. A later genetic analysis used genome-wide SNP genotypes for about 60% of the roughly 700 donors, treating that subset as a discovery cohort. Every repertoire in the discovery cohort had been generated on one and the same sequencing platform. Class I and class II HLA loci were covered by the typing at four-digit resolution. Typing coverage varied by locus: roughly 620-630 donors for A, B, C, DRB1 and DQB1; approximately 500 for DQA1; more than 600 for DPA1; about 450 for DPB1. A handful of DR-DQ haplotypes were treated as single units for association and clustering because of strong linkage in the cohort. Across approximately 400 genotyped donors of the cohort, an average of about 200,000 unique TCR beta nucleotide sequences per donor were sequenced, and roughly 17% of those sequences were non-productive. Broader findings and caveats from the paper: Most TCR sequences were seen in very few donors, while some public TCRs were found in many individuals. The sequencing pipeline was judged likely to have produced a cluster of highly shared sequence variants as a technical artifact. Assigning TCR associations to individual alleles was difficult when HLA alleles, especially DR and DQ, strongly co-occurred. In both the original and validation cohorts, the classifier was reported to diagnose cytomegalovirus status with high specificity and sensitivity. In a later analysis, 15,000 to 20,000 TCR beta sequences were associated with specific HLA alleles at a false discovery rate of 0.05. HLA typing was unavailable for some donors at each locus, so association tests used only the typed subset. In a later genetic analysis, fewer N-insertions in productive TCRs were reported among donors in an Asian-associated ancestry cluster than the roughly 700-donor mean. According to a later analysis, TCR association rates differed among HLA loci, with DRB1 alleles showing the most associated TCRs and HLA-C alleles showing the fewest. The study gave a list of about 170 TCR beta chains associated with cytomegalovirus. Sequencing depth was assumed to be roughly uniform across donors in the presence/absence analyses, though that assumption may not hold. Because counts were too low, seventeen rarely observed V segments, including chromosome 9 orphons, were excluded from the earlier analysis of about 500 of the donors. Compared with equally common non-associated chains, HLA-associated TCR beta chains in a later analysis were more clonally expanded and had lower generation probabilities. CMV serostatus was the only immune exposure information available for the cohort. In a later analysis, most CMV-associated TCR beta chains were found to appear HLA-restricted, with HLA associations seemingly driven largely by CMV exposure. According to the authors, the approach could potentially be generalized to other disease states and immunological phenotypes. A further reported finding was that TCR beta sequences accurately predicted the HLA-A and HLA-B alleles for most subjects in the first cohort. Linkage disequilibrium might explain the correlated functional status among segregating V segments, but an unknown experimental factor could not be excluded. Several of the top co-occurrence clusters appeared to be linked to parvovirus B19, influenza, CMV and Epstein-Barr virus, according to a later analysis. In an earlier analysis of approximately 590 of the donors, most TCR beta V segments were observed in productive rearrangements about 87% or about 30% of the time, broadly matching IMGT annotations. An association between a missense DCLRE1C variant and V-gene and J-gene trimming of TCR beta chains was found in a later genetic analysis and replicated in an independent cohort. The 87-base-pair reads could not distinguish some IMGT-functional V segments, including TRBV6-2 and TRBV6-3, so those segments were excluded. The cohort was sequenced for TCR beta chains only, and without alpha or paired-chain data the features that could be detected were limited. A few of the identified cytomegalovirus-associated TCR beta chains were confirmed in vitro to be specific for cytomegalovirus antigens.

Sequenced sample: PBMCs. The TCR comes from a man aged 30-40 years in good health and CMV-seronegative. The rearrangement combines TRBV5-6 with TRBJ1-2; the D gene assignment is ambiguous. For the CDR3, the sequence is CASSFVSGSAYGYTF. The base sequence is TGTGCCAGCAGCTTCGTCTCAGGTTCAGCCTATGGCTACACCTTC.